What follows are 3 T cell receptor beta chains derived from one specimen sequenced in a study of blood T cell repertoires in COVID-19. TCRdb keeps only in-frame clones here, not all; method: immunoSEQ multiplex PCR. The sample contains over 120,000 clones, 70% to 85% of which appear only once. Source material: peripheral blood. The source is a man in his 60s with active or convalescent COVID-19.

The V gene is TRBV5-5, the J gene TRBJ1-6; D might be TRBD1 (5 bases). Germline assignment: CDR1 SGHKS and CDR2 YYEKEE (reference sequence). The V end lost 4 bases, the J end lost 14 bases, and 16 bases lay between the germline ends. This CDR3 has 13 amino acids. CDR3 nucleotides: TGTGCCAGCAGCCTGGGGCAAAGGCGGGCCCTCCACTTT. Translated: CASSLGQRRALHF. The full variable domain, rest sourced from reference TRBV5-5 and TRBJ1-6, is DAGVTQSPTHLIKTRGQQVTLRCSPISGHKSVSWYQQVLGQGPQFIFQYYEKEERGRGNFPDRFSARQFPNYSSELNVNALLLGDSALYLCASSLGQRRALHFGNGTRLTVT.

V usage is TRBV19 and J usage is TRBJ2-2; maybe TRBD1 (6 bases). Germline CDR1 LNHDA, CDR2 SQIVND (reference sequence). Trimming took 9 bases from V and 4 from J, leaving 18 bases between them. This CDR3 region has 15 residues. The CDR3 DNA sequence: TGTGCCAGCACGAACCAAGGGGGTGGCACCGGGGAGCTGTTTTTT. Translating it yields CASTNQGGGTGELFF.

The rearrangement links TRBV30 to TRBJ1-1, with 8 bases that match TRBD1. Germline CDR1 GTSNPN, CDR2 SVGIG (reference sequence). The CDR3 spans 14 residues. V shed 3 bases and J 5 bases; nucleotides not matched to a gene: 8. CDR3 sequence reads: CAWSPQGAGTEAFF. The CDR3 DNA reads TGTGCCTGGAGCCCTCAGGGGGCTGGAACTGAAGCTTTCTTT. Together with reference TRBV30 and TRBJ1-1, the CDR3 gives the full variable domain: SQTIHQWPATLVQPVGSPLSLECTVEGTSNPNLYWYRQAAGRGLQLLFYSVGIGQISSEVPQNLSASRPQDRQFILSSKKLLLSDSGFYLCAWSPQGAGTEAFFGQGTRLTVV.